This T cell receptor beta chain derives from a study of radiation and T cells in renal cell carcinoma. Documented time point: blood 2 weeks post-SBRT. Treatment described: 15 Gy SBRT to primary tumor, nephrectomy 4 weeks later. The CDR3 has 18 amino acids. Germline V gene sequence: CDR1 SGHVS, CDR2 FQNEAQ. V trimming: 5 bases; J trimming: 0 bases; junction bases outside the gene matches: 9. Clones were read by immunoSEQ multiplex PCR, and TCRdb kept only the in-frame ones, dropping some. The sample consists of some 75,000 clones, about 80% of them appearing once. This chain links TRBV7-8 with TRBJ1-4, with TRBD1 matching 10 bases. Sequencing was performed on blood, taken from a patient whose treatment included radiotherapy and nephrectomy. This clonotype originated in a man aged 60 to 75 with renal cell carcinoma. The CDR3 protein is CASSLPRTGGATNEKLFF. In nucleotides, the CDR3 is TGTGCCAGCAGCCTCCCGAGGACAGGGGGAGCAACTAATGAAAAACTGTTTTTT.